This T cell receptor (beta chain) was sequenced for a study of neurological immune-mediated disorders. The overall study: Multiple sclerosis patients (n = 34) included roughly 30 with relapsing-remitting and 3 with secondary progressive disease. Overall study results and limits: For the multiple sclerosis repertoire cluster, no association with any clinical or MRI feature was found.

Using its own MiXCR run on the 5' RACE reads, TCRdb lists one record per CDR3 protein. The table lists 54,000 or so distinct CDR3 sequences, around 3.5% of them singletons, with approximately 3.4% in the top ten. This clonotype was recorded at least ten times. Its antigen remains unknown. This CDR3 region has 16 residues. V lost 6 bases and J lost 5; bases outside the gene matches: 12. The germline V gene encodes CDR1 MNHEY and CDR2 SMNVEV (reference sequence). Material for sequencing was PBMCs. The receptor comes from a woman in her twenties or thirties with multiple sclerosis. This chain uses TRBV27 with TRBJ2-3; the match to TRBD2 covers 9 bases. The CDR3 bases are TGTGCCAGCAGAGACCCGAGCGGGGGGATTCGAGATACGCAGTATTTT. Amino acids: CASRDPSGGIRDTQYF.